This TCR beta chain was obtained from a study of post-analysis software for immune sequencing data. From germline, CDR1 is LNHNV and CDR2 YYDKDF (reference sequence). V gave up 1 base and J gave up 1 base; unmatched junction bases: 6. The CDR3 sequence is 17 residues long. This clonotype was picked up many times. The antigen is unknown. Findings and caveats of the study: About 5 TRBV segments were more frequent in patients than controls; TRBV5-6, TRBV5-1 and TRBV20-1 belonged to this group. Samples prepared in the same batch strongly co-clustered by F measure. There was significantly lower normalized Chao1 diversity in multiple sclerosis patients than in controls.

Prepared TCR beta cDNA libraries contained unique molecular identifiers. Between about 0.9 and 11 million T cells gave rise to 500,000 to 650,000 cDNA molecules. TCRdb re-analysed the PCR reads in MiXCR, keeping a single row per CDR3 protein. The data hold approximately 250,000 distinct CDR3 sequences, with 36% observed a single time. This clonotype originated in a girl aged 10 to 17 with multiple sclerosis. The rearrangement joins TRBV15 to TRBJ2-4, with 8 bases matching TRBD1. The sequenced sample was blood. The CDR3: CATSRANRGVAKNIQYF. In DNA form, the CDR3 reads TGTGCCACCAGCAGAGCCAACAGGGGGGTTGCCAAAAACATTCAGTACTTC.